What follows is one T cell receptor (beta chain) and its context. Assay used: immunoSEQ multiplex PCR; TCRdb lists only in-frame clones, some missing. The sample holds about 130,000 clones, roughly 93% seen once. This specimen belongs to a study of T cell responses to AZD1222 COVID-19 vaccine. The origin of this receptor is an adult in good health. The sequencing here drew on peripheral blood, taken on day 0 of AZD1222 vaccination.

The CDR3 region is CASSPWTSAYEQYF. CDR3 bases: TGTGCCAGCAGCCCTTGGACTAGCGCCTACGAGCAGTACTTC. The chain uses TRBV7-2 and TRBJ2-7, with 9 bases lining up with TRBD2. Germline V lookup: CDR1 SGHTA, CDR2 FQGNSA. The CDR3 is 14 amino acids. With 5 bases clipped from V and 2 bases from J, the junction kept 4 bases outside the gene matches.